This T cell receptor (beta chain) was sequenced during a study of blood T cells in healthy people across ages (dated by TCRdb to the mid-2010s). Looking at the study overall: In model experiments, template switching captured about one uniquely barcoded TCR beta cDNA molecule for every two T cells. For two donors (one aged 18 to 30 and one aged 80 or older), the study analyzed two additional independent replicas of 1 million unique cDNA reads from the same blood draw. Donors were grouped into four age groups: young (average roughly 17 years), middle-aged (roughly 40), aged (roughly 67) and long-lived (82). To avoid experimental bias, donors of different ages were distributed randomly across sequencing lanes. Age-related changes in TCR beta repertoire diversity were measured in the study by deep sequencing normalized with unique cDNA molecular identifiers.

Summary of the overall study and its limitations: As age increased, observed TCR beta diversity per million T cells dropped in a roughly linear way, and a significant reduction was already evident by age roughly 40. Because profiling used bulk unsorted PBMCs, naive and antigen-experienced compartments could not be compared conclusively. A strong correlation was found between observed TCR beta diversity and the percentage of naive T cells measured by flow cytometry. Compared with the aged group, the long-lived group had more naive CD4+ T cells, fewer expanded clones and increased TCR diversity, suggesting age selection. Because donor CMV infection status was unknown, age-related changes in expanded clonotypes were potentially confounded. Total diversity estimates from one million sequenced T cells were considered lower bounds and underestimates.

The library was built by means of 5' RACE. Sequencing took place on an Illumina HiSeq 2500. The second PCR ran for roughly 7 to 11 cycles and used a J-beta primer mix along with a sample-barcoded 5' primer. A unique molecular identifier was introduced onto each TCR beta cDNA molecule by a template-switch 5' adaptor carrying 12 random nucleotides. At least 2.5 million CDR3-containing paired-end reads were obtained from each sample. First-strand cDNA was synthesized from all RNA with the Mint cDNA synthesis kit, primed by a TRBC-specific oligonucleotide. Following uracil-DNA glycosylase treatment, all cDNA underwent a first 18-cycle PCR with the universal primers M1SS and BC2_uni_R. The original methods were these. For normalization, 1 million high-quality reads, each with a distinct molecular identifier, were randomly selected from each sample. Reads with shared molecular identifiers were discarded instead of being binned into consensus sequences. MiTCR, with a Q25 quality threshold and the strictest error-elimination algorithm, was used for CDR3 identification, clonotype clustering and error correction. A nonparametric unseen species model using Euler transformation provided a lower-bound estimate of total TCR beta diversity. TCRdb redid the processing of the public reads, applying fastp at Q25 and MiXCR, and retained in-frame beta chains. Rows are unified per CDR3 protein, each entry keeping the most common DNA and genes. The authors' filters were not applied to this entry. In this sample the table shows 1.5 million to 2 million distinct CDR3 sequences, 40% to 55% of which occur a single time. The leading ten clones occupy 2.1% of the sample.

Including cysteine and phenylalanine, the CDR3 has 13 amino acids. Only CDR3 DNA is held: 39 bases, read in frame from base 1. V loses 5 bases, J loses 6 bases, and the germline ends lie 14 bases apart. The germline V gene encodes CDR1 MNHNY and CDR2 SVGAGI (reference sequence). The roughly 42 donors, aged about 6 to 95 years, were systemically healthy Caucasian individuals from Russia. About 10 milliliters of peripheral blood were drawn from each donor into EDTA-treated Vacutainer tubes. Ficoll-Paque density-gradient centrifugation was used to isolate PBMCs, with at least 7 million per sample. Trizol reagent was used to extract total RNA from PBMCs, with at least 6 micrograms per sample. Naive CD45RAhigh/CD27high T cell percentages were measured by flow cytometry on a PBMC aliquot from every donor. This clonotype has a handful of counts. Which antigen it targets is not known. Base qualities are missing; no much larger clone stands one base away.

The TCR sequence derives from a woman aged 40 to 55 in good health. Sequenced input: blood. Rearrangement joined TRBV6-6 to TRBJ2-7, and the D gene may be TRBD1, 6 bases matching. The nucleotide sequence reads as follows: TGTGCCAGCAGTCATCGGACAGATTCCGAGCAGTACTTC. Translated, this is CASSHRTDSEQYF.